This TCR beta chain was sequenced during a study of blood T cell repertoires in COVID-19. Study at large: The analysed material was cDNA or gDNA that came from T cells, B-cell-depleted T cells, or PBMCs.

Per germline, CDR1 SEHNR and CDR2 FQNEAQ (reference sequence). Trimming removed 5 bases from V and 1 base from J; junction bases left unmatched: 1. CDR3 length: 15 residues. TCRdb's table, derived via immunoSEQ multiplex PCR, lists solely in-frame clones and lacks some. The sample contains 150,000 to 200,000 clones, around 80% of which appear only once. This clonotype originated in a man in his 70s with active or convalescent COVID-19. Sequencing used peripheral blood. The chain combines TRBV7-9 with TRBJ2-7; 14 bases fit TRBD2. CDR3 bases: TGTGCCAGCAGCCGGACTAGCGGGGGGTCCTACGAGCAGTACTTC. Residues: CASSRTSGGSYEQYF.